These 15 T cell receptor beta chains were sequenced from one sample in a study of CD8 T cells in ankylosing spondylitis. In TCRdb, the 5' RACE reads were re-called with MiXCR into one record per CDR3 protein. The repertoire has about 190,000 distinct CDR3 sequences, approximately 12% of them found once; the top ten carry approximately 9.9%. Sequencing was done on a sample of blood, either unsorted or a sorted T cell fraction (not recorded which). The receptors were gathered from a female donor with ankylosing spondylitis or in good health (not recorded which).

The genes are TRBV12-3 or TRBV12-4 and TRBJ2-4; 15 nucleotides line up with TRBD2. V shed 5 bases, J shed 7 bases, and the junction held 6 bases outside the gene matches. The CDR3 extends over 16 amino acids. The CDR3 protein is CASSAWTSGRGNIQYF. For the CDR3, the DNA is TGTGCCAGCAGTGCTTGGACTAGCGGGAGGGGGAACATTCAGTACTTC.

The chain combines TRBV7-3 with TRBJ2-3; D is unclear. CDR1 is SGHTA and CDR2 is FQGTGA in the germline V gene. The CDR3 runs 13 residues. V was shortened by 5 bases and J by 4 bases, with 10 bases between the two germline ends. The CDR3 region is CASSQSSADTQYF. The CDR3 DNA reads TGTGCCAGCAGCCAGAGCAGCGCAGATACGCAGTATTTT.

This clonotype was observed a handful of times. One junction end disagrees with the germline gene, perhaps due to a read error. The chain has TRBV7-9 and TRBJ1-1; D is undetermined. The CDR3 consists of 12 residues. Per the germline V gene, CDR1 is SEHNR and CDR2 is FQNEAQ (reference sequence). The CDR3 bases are TGTGCCAGCAGCTTAGCTGTCGCTGAAGTTTTCTTT. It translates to CASSLAVAEVFF.

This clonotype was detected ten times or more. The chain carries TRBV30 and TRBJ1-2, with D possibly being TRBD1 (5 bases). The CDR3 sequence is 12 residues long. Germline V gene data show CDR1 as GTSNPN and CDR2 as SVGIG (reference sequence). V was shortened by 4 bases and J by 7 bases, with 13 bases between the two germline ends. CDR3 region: CAWNGGKAGYTF. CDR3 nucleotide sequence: TGTGCCTGGAATGGGGGAAAGGCTGGCTACACCTTC.

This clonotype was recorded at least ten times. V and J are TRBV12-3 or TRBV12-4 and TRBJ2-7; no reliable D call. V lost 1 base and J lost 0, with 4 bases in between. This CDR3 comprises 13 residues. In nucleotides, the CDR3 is TGTGCCAGCAGTTTAGGGAGCTCCTACGAGCAGTACTTC. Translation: CASSLGSSYEQYF.

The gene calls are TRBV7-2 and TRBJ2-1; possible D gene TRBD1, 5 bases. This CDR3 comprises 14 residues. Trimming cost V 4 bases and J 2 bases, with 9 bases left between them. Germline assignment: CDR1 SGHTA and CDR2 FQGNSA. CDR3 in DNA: TGTGCCAGCAGCTCTCAGGGAACCTACAATGAGCAGTTCTTC. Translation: CASSSQGTYNEQFF.

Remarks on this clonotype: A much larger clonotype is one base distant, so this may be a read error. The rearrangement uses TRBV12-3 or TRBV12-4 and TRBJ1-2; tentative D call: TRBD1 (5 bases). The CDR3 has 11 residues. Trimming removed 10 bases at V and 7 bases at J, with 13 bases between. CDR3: CANSSRAGYTF. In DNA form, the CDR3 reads TGTGCCAACAGCTCCAGGGCTGGCTACACCTTC.

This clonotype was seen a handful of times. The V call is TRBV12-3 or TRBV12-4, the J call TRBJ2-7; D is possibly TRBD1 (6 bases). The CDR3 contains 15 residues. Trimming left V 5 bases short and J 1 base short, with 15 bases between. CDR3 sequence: CASSPNNRVSYEQYF. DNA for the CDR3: TGTGCCAGCAGTCCAAACAACAGGGTTTCCTACGAGCAGTACTTC.

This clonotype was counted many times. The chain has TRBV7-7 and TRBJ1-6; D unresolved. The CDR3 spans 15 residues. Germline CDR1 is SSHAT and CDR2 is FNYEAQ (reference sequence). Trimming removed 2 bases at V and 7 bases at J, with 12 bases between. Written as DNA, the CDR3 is TGTGCCAGCAGCTTAACCGCGGACGGGAATTCACCCCTCCACTTT. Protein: CASSLTADGNSPLHF.

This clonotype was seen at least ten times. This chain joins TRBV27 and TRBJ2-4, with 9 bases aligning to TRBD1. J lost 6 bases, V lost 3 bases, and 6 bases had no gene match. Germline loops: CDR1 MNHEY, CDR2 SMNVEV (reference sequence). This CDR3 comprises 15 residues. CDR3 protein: CASSLATGGGNIQYF. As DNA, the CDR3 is TGTGCCAGCAGTTTGGCGACAGGGGGTGGAAACATTCAGTACTTC.

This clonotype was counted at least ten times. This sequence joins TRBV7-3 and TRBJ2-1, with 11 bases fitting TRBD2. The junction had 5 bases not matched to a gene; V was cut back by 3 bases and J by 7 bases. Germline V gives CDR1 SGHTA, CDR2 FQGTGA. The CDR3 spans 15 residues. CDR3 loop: CASSFASGRFNEQFF. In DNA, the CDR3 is TGTGCCAGCAGCTTCGCTAGCGGGAGGTTTAATGAGCAGTTCTTC.

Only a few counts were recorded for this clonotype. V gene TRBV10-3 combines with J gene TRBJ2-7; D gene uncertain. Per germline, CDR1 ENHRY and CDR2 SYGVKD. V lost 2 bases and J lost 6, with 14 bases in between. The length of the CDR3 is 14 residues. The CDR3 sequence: CAISEPGIKGEQYF. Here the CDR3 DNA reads TGTGCCATCAGTGAGCCGGGCATAAAGGGCGAGCAGTACTTC.

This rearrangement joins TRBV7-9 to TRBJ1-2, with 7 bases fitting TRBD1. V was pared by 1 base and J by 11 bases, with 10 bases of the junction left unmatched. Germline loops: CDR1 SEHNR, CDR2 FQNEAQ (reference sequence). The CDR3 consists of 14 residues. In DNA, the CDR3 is TGTGCCAGCAGCTTAGAAGAGAACAGGGGTTTTTACACCTTC. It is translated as CASSLEENRGFYTF.

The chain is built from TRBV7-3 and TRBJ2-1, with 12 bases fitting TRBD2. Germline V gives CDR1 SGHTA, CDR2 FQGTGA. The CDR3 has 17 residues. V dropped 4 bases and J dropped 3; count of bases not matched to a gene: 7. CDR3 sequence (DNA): TGTGCCAGCAGCTCGTCTAGCGGGAGGGCCGGCTACAATGAGCAGTTCTTC. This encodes CASSSSSGRAGYNEQFF.

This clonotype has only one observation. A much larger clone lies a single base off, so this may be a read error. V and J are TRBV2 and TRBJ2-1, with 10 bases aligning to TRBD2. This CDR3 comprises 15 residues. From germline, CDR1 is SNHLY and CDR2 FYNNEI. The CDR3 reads CTSSGVAGGSNEQFF. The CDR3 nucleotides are TGTACCAGCAGTGGGGTAGCGGGAGGAAGCAATGAGCAGTTCTTC.